Presented here are 5 T cell receptor beta chains from one specimen sequenced in a study of cytotoxic CD8 clonotypes in ibrutinib-treated CLL. Data came from immunoSEQ multiplex PCR; TCRdb stores just in-frame clones and leaves some out. Of some 140,000 clones in the sample, approximately 90% were seen once. The starting material was PBMCs, obtained after 12 months of ibrutinib treatment. These receptors came from a human donor with chronic lymphocytic leukemia.

The chain links TRBV19 to TRBJ2-7; D remains ambiguous. Per the germline V gene, CDR1 is LNHDA and CDR2 is SQIVND (reference sequence). The V end was cut by 5 bases, the J end by 5 bases, with 10 bases between. The CDR3 length is 12 residues. The CDR3: CASSVGSNEQYF. DNA for the CDR3: TGTGCCAGTAGTGTCGGAAGTAACGAGCAGTACTTC. The variable domain in full, with the rest retrieved from reference TRBV19 and TRBJ2-7, is DGGITQSPKYLFRKEGQNVTLSCEQNLNHDAMYWYRQDPGQGLRLIYYSQIVNDFQKGDIAEGYSVSREKKESFPLTVTSAQKNPTAFYLCASSVGSNEQYFGPGTRLTVT.

J is TRBJ2-2 and V is TRBV4-2; 7 nucleotides align to TRBD2. Trimming removed 0 bases from V and 7 bases from J; junction bases left unmatched: 14. The germline gives CDR1 LGHNA, CDR2 YNFKEQ. The length of the CDR3 is 18 residues. The CDR3 loop is CASSQDKPGLLRVGELFF. In DNA form, the CDR3 reads TGTGCCAGCAGCCAAGACAAACCGGGACTACTGAGAGTCGGGGAGCTGTTTTTT.

The chain has TRBV7-9 and TRBJ2-7; D remains ambiguous. This CDR3 spans 13 amino acids. Germline-derived CDR1 and CDR2 are SEHNR and FQNEAQ (reference sequence). Trimming stripped 3 bases from V and 1 base from J, with 7 bases between. CDR3 in amino acids: CASSLDASYEQYF. In DNA, the CDR3 is TGTGCCAGCAGCTTGGACGCTTCCTACGAGCAGTACTTC.

The sample holds one count of this clone. The chain recombines TRBV7-9 with TRBJ1-3; tentatively, D is TRBD1 (5 bases). The CDR3 loop spans 16 amino acids. Trimming took 5 bases from V and 2 from J, leaving 16 bases between them. Per the germline V gene, CDR1 is SEHNR and CDR2 is FQNEAQ (reference sequence). CDR3 nucleotides: TGTGCCAGCAGCCGGGGGGAGACAGTCGCTGGAAACACCATATATTTT. As protein: CASSRGETVAGNTIYF.

The rearrangement links TRBV19 to TRBJ2-1, with 7 bases identical to TRBD2. Germline-derived CDR1 and CDR2 are LNHDA and SQIVND (reference sequence). The V gene end was trimmed by 10 bases and the J gene end by 5 bases; junction bases not matched to a gene: 14. The CDR3 consists of 15 residues. The CDR3 protein is CATGGGSRPHNEQFF. The CDR3, as DNA: TGTGCCACGGGTGGCGGGAGTAGGCCGCACAATGAGCAGTTCTTC.